The rows below give T cell receptor beta chains drawn from one sample of a study of Ad26.COV2.S vaccination and SARS-CoV-2 variants. Measured with immunoSEQ multiplex PCR; TCRdb has only the in-frame clones, and not every one. The sample consists of about 410,000 clones, about nine tenths of them appearing once. The source material was peripheral blood, sampled in a trial of Ad26.COV2.S vaccine versus placebo. These receptors were collected from a person between 18 and 60 years old who received the Ad26.COV2.S COVID-19 vaccine or a placebo. CDR3s include the opening cysteine and the closing phenylalanine or tryptophan. The D gene is left open where the match is weak. The listing skips clone size in some rows; elsewhere it reads once, few, many or a size class.

j_gene,len,d_gene,v_gene,abundance,CDR3nt,CDR3aa
TRBJ2-1,15,-,TRBV24-1,-,TGTGCCACCAGTGAATCTAGCCTAGTTAACAATGAGCAGTTCTTC,CATSESSLVNNEQFF
TRBJ2-1,11,-,TRBV7-2,-,TGTGCCAGCAGCGCCAACAATGAGCAGTTCTTC,CASSANNEQFF
TRBJ1-2,11,TRBD1,TRBV5-8,-,TGTGCCAGCAGCTTTACGACAGGGAATACCTTC,CASSFTTGNTF
TRBJ2-5,15,TRBD2,TRBV28,-,TGTGCCAGCAGTATTATAGCGGGAGGGAGGGAGACCCAGTACTTC,CASSIIAGGRETQYF
TRBJ2-1,13,-,TRBV12-3/TRBV12-4,-,TGTGCCAGCAGTTTGGCGGGGCCGGGTGAGCAGTTCTTC,CASSLAGPGEQFF
TRBJ2-2,16,TRBD1,TRBV28,-,TGTGCCAGCAGTACCGCCGGGACAGGGAACACCGGGGAGCTGTTTTTT,CASSTAGTGNTGELFF
TRBJ2-7,16,-,TRBV11-2,-,TGTGCCAGCAGCTCCTCCCGTACTCAAAGGGCCTACGAGCAGTACTTC,CASSSSRTQRAYEQYF
TRBJ2-3,14,-,TRBV29-1,-,TGCAGCGTTGAGCTTAGTCCTGTCCCAGATACGCAGTATTTT,CSVELSPVPDTQYF
TRBJ1-1,12,-,TRBV30,-,TGTGCCTGTCAGGGTCGAGGGACTGAAGCTTTCTTT,CACQGRGTEAFF
TRBJ2-6,13,-,TRBV28,-,TGTGCCAGCACCACCTCTGGGGCCAACGTCCTGACTTTC,CASTTSGANVLTF
TRBJ2-3,14,-,TRBV15,-,TGTGCCACCAGCAGGGACAGCAGCACAGATACGCAGTATTTT,CATSRDSSTDTQYF
TRBJ2-1,15,-,TRBV13,-,TGTGCCAGCAGCTTTCCGTCCGGGCCTGGCGATGAGCAGTTCTTC,CASSFPSGPGDEQFF
TRBJ2-3,13,-,TRBV6-5,-,TGTGCCAGCAGTAGGTGGAGAGGAGATACGCAGTATTTT,CASSRWRGDTQYF
TRBJ2-5,15,-,TRBV4-2,once,TGTGCCAGCAGCCAAGCCCAGCGGGACCAAGAGACCCAGTACTTC,CASSQAQRDQETQYF
TRBJ2-3,15,-,TRBV19,-,TGTGCCAGTAGTATTACGCCTAGTAGCACAGATACGCAGTATTTT,CASSITPSSTDTQYF
TRBJ1-2,15,-,TRBV5-4,-,TGTGCCAGCAGCTTGGATGGGGGTTTAGGGTATGGCTACACCTTC,CASSLDGGLGYGYTF
TRBJ2-5,16,TRBD1,TRBV19,-,TGTGCCAGTAGTATTCCCCTAACAGGGGGTCAAGAGACCCAGTACTTC,CASSIPLTGGQETQYF
TRBJ2-7,15,-,TRBV28,-,TGTGCCAGCAGCTACCCCCCCCCGGGTGGGTACGAGCAGTACTTC,CASSYPPPGGYEQYF
TRBJ1-3,14,-,TRBV19,-,TGTGCCAGTAGTATCCGGGGCTCTGGAAACACCATATATTTT,CASSIRGSGNTIYF
TRBJ2-5,12,-,TRBV10-1,-,TGCGCCAGCAGTGACCATCAAGAGACCCAGTACTTC,CASSDHQETQYF
TRBJ2-3,14,TRBD2,TRBV14,once,TGTGCCAGCAGCCACGGCGGGAGGATCTATACGCAGTATTTT,CASSHGGRIYTQYF
TRBJ2-3,16,TRBD2,TRBV6-2/TRBV6-3,-,TGTGCCAGCAGTCGCCTGACACTAGCGGCGGGAGATACGCAGTATTTT,CASSRLTLAAGDTQYF
TRBJ2-7,13,TRBD1,TRBV7-9,-,TGTGCCAGCAGCTTACTGACAGGGGCCGAGCAGTACTTC,CASSLLTGAEQYF
TRBJ1-2,15,TRBD1,TRBV28,-,TGTGCCAGCAGTCCCACCGGGACAGCCAACTATGGCTACACCTTC,CASSPTGTANYGYTF
TRBJ2-2,15,TRBD1,TRBV5-1,-,TGCGCCAGCAGCTTGGGTGCAGGGGGCACCGGGGAGCTGTTTTTT,CASSLGAGGTGELFF
TRBJ2-1,17,-,TRBV4-1,-,TGCGCCAGCAGCCAAGATGATCCCCCCAGGGAAGTCGATGAGCAGTTCTTC,CASSQDDPPREVDEQFF
TRBJ1-1,13,TRBD1,TRBV19,-,TGTGCCAGTAGTTCTCGACAGGGGGCGGAAGCTTTCTTT,CASSSRQGAEAFF